Following are 22 T cell receptor beta chains from one sample sequenced in a study of cytomegalovirus exposure and HLA in healthy donors. Primers for the PCR totalled 60 Vbeta and 13 Jbeta. Repertoires were generated with immunoSEQ multiplex PCR, while TCRdb's copy carries only in-frame clones and drops some. Of under 200,000 clones in the sample, more than 75% were seen once. Sequenced: PBMCs. The receptor source for this set is a woman aged 50 to 60 in good health and CMV-seropositive.

CDR3 DNA: TGTGCCAGCAGACGGACAGGAAGCTCCTACGAGCAGTACTTC. Its translation is CASRRTGSSYEQYF. The chain combines TRBV2 with TRBJ2-7; 7 positions match TRBD1. The CDR3 covers 14 residues. V was clipped by 6 bases and J by 0 bases; unmatched bases: 5. CDR1 is SNHLY and CDR2 is FYNNEI in the germline V gene.

The chain uses TRBV5-1 and TRBJ1-1; D not resolved. V was pared by 2 bases and J by 1 base, with 12 bases between. The CDR3 consists of 15 residues. Per the germline V gene, CDR1 is SGHRS and CDR2 is YFSETQ. CDR3 in DNA: TGCGCCAGCAGCTTTTTGAGTGCCCCGAACACTGAAGCTTTCTTT. Its translation: CASSFLSAPNTEAFF.

V usage is TRBV4-2 and J usage is TRBJ2-3; 9 bases fit TRBD2. With V trimmed by 3 bases and J by 5 bases, 12 bases remained unmatched. The V gene's germline CDR1 is LGHNA and CDR2 YNFKEQ. The CDR3 totals 17 residues. In DNA form, the CDR3 reads TGTGCCAGCAGCCAGGTCCCGCGGGGGGGCGCTCAAGATACGCAGTATTTT. This sequence encodes CASSQVPRGGAQDTQYF.

This clone is a singleton in its sample. V usage is TRBV5-1 and J usage is TRBJ2-5, with TRBD1 identical over 9 bases. The CDR3 is 15 amino acids. Germline V gives CDR1 SGHRS, CDR2 YFSETQ. Unmatched junction bases numbered 8, after V lost 4 bases and J lost 4 bases. The CDR3: CASSPTGTGSETQYF. The CDR3 DNA reads as TGCGCCAGCAGCCCAACCGGGACAGGGTCAGAGACCCAGTACTTC.

A word on this clone: The DNA is omitted, as the CDR3 cannot be located on it reliably, and the CDR3 follows TCRdb's listing. The chain combines TRBV5-1 with TRBJ2-7; TRBD1, the table's D call, lacks a check against the DNA. Germline CDR1 and CDR2: SGHRS and YFSETQ. The CDR3 comprises 12 residues, both ends counted. CDR3 loop: CASSFGTGASYF.

The DNA of the CDR3 is TGTGCCAGCAGCGCCTCGACTAGCGGGGGCGCCTACGAGCAGTACTTC. It encodes CASSASTSGGAYEQYF. The gene calls are TRBV9 and TRBJ2-7, with TRBD2 matching over 12 bases. The V segment lost 3 bases and the J segment 2 bases; nucleotides outside the gene matches: 6. This CDR3 has 16 amino acids. Germline assignment: CDR1 SGDLS and CDR2 YYNGEE.

This chain joins TRBV5-1 and TRBJ1-2, with D tentatively TRBD1 (5 bases). V was clipped by 0 bases and J by 7 bases, with 13 bases between them. Germline assignment: CDR1 SGHRS and CDR2 YFSETQ. CDR3 length: 14 amino acids. The CDR3 nucleotides are TGCGCCAGCAGCTTGGACCCGGGGGTGCCTGGCTACACCTTC. It codes for CASSLDPGVPGYTF.

V gene TRBV5-4 combines with J gene TRBJ2-5; 10 positions agree with TRBD2. In germline, CDR1 is SGHNT, CDR2 YYREEE (reference sequence). The J segment lost 7 bases and the V segment lost 5 bases, leaving 14 bases of the junction unmatched. The CDR3 totals 16 residues. Written as DNA, the CDR3 is TGTGCCAGCAGTCTTGCTAGCGGGGGCCCCCGGGTGACCCAGTACTTC. Translated: CASSLASGGPRVTQYF.

This sequence joins TRBV19 and TRBJ1-5; TRBD1 matches at 9 bases. This CDR3 spans 16 amino acids. Germline trimming cut 0 bases from V and 6 bases from J; bases unmatched to any gene: 6. CDR1 is LNHDA and CDR2 is SQIVND in the germline V gene (reference sequence). This CDR3 is CASSIEQGAQAQPQHF. DNA for the CDR3: TGTGCCAGTAGTATAGAACAGGGGGCGCAAGCTCAGCCCCAGCATTTT.

About this clone itself: One junction end does not reproduce the germline sequence, and a read error may be involved. The chain joins TRBV6-6 to TRBJ2-7; D is uncertain. Per germline, CDR1 MNHNY and CDR2 SVGAGI (reference sequence). The CDR3 runs 9 residues. CDR3 coding DNA: TGTGCCAGCAGCGAAAAGACGGGCTTC. It specifies CASSEKTGF.

The chain couples TRBV5-1 to TRBJ2-1, with D perhaps matching TRBD1 (6 bases). Trimming stripped 2 bases from V and 7 bases from J, with 13 bases between. The CDR3 has 14 residues. CDR1 SGHRS and CDR2 YFSETQ come from the germline V gene. CDR3 sequence: CASSFRGDWNEQFF. The CDR3 DNA reads as TGCGCCAGCAGCTTCAGGGGCGATTGGAATGAGCAGTTCTTC. Supplemented by reference TRBV5-1 and TRBJ2-1, the full variable domain reads KAGVTQTPRYLIKTRGQQVTLSCSPISGHRSVSWYQQTPGQGLQFLFEYFSETQRNKGNFPGRFSGRQFSNSRSEMNVSTLELGDSALYLCASSFRGDWNEQFFGPGTRLTVL.

This clone was counted between two and nine times. The chain joins TRBV5-5 to TRBJ1-5; the D is unclear. Looked up from germline, CDR1 is SGHKS and CDR2 is YYEKEE (reference sequence). The CDR3 is made up of 14 amino acids. V was clipped by 2 bases and J by 3 bases, with 9 bases between them. The CDR3 sequence: CASSFNSYNQPQHF. The CDR3 coding sequence is TGTGCCAGCAGCTTTAACAGCTACAATCAGCCCCAGCATTTT. Together with reference TRBV5-5 and TRBJ1-5, the CDR3 gives the full variable domain: DAGVTQSPTHLIKTRGQQVTLRCSPISGHKSVSWYQQVLGQGPQFIFQYYEKEERGRGNFPDRFSARQFPNYSSELNVNALLLGDSALYLCASSFNSYNQPQHFGDGTRLSIL.

Notes on this clone: Other nucleotide sequences in the sample specify the same CDR3. This chain links TRBV18 with TRBJ2-7, with 7 bases lining up with TRBD1. The CDR3 extends over 14 amino acids. Germline assignment: CDR1 KGHSH and CDR2 LQKENI. Trimming removed 2 bases from V and 3 bases from J; junction bases left unmatched: 4. The CDR3 protein is CASSPGQVDYEQYF. CDR3 DNA sequence: TGTGCCAGCTCACCAGGACAGGTGGACTACGAGCAGTACTTC.

The chain joins TRBV2 to TRBJ2-1, with 8 bases fitting TRBD2. V shed 8 bases and J 5 bases; nucleotides not matched to a gene: 8. The CDR3 sequence is 14 residues long. Looked up from germline, CDR1 is SNHLY and CDR2 is FYNNEI. Here the CDR3 DNA reads TGTGCCAGCGGGGCGCGGGGGGCCAACAATGAGCAGTTCTTC. This codes for CASGARGANNEQFF.

The V and J genes are TRBV7-2 and TRBJ1-2; D may be TRBD1 (5 bases). V lost 4 bases to trimming and J lost 2 bases, with 8 bases between them. This CDR3 is built from 13 residues. The germline V gene has CDR1 SGHTA and CDR2 FQGNSA. CDR3 loop: CASSSRQNYGYTF. The CDR3 coding sequence is TGTGCCAGCAGCTCCAGACAGAACTATGGCTACACCTTC.

The chain is built from TRBV7-9 and TRBJ2-7, with D possibly TRBD1 on 5 matching bases. The germline gives CDR1 SEHNR, CDR2 FQNEAQ (reference sequence). This CDR3 contains 15 residues. Trimming left V 6 bases short and J 0 bases short, with 15 bases between. The CDR3 DNA is TGTGCCAGCAGTCCGGCACAGGCAAGCTCCTACGAGCAGTACTTC. Its translation is CASSPAQASSYEQYF. The full variable domain, in which reference TRBV7-9 and TRBJ2-7 provide the parts outside the CDR3, is DTGVSQNPRHKITKRGQNVTFRCDPISEHNRLYWYRQTLGQGPEFLTYFQNEAQLEKSRLLSDRFSAERPKGSFSTLEIQRTEQGDSAMYLCASSPAQASSYEQYFGPGTRLTVT.

The V gene is TRBV7-9, the J gene TRBJ1-1; 9 bases line up with TRBD1. The CDR3 sequence is 16 residues long. With 2 bases clipped from V and 4 bases from J, the junction kept 8 bases outside the gene matches. Per germline, CDR1 SEHNR and CDR2 FQNEAQ (reference sequence). CDR3 DNA sequence: TGTGCCAGCAGCTTACGTCCGACAGGGGGGAGCACTGAAGCTTTCTTT. It encodes CASSLRPTGGSTEAFF.

The CDR3 coding sequence is TGTGCCAGCAGCTTTTCGGGTATGAACACTGAAGCTTTCTTT. This sequence encodes CASSFSGMNTEAFF. V gene TRBV7-9 combines with J gene TRBJ1-1; no clear D gene. Germline assignment: CDR1 SEHNR and CDR2 FQNEAQ (reference sequence). The V and J ends lost 3 bases and 0 bases respectively, with 8 bases between them. The CDR3 spans 14 residues.

The chain carries TRBV7-6 and TRBJ2-7; D perhaps matches TRBD1 (5 bases). The CDR3 runs to 14 residues. Between the trimmed V and J ends, which lost 0 bases and 6 bases, there was a span of 12 bases. Germline CDR1 reads SGHVS; CDR2 reads FNYEAQ. In nucleotides, the CDR3 is TGTGCCAGCAGCTTAGCGGCAGGGCGCGGCGAGCAGTACTTC. Its translation: CASSLAAGRGEQYF. The entire variable domain, with the rest obtained from reference TRBV7-6 and TRBJ2-7, is as follows: GAGVSQSPRYKVTKRGQDVALRCDPISGHVSLYWYRQALGQGPEFLTYFNYEAQQDKSGLPNDRFSAERPEGSISTLTIQRTEQRDSAMYRCASSLAAGRGEQYFGPGTRLTVT.

The chain uses TRBV4-1 and TRBJ1-6; D uncertain. V was shortened by 2 bases and J by 7 bases, with 15 bases between the two germline ends. Germline CDR1 reads MGHRA; CDR2 reads YSYEKL. There are 16 residues in the CDR3. The CDR3 is CASSQRTDGGNSPLHF. The CDR3 DNA reads as TGCGCCAGCAGCCAAAGGACGGACGGAGGAAATTCACCCCTCCACTTT.

This chain joins TRBV27 and TRBJ2-7; TRBD2 is a possible D gene (6 bases). Germline V lookup: CDR1 MNHEY, CDR2 SMNVEV (reference sequence). The CDR3 is made up of 14 amino acids. V lost 5 bases and J 5 bases, leaving 16 bases between the germline ends. The CDR3 here is CASSGTPTFDEQYF. CDR3 in DNA: TGTGCCAGCAGTGGGACTCCTACCTTTGACGAGCAGTACTTC.

This chain links TRBV5-1 with TRBJ2-1; D might be TRBD1 (6 bases). V shed 2 bases and J shed 4 bases, with 10 bases lying between them. The CDR3 covers 14 residues. CDR1 is SGHRS and CDR2 is YFSETQ in the germline V gene. The CDR3: CASSFGDIYNEQFF. DNA for the CDR3: TGCGCCAGCAGCTTCGGGGACATTTACAATGAGCAGTTCTTC.